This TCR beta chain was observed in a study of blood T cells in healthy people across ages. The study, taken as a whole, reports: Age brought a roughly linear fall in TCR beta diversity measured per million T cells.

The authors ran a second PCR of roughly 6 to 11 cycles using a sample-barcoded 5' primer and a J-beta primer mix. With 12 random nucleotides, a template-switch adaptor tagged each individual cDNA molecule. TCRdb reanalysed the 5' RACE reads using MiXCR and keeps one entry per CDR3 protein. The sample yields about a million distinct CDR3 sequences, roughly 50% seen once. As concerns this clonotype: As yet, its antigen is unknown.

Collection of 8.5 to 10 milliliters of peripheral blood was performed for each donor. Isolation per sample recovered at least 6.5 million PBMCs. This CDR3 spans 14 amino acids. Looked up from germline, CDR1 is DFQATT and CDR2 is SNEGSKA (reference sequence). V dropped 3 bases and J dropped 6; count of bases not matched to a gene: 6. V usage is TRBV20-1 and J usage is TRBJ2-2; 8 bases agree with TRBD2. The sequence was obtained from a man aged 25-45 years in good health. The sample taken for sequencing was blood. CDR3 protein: CSASDSGGSGELFF. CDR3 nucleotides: TGCAGTGCTAGTGACTCGGGAGGGTCCGGGGAGCTGTTTTTT.